This T cell receptor beta chain was identified during a study of blood T cells in healthy people across ages. With a J-beta primer mix and a sample-barcoded 5' primer, a second PCR ran roughly 6 to 11 cycles. TCRdb used MiXCR to reprocess the 5' RACE reads, holding one entry per CDR3 protein. The sample has 1,500,000 or so distinct CDR3 sequences; 40% to 45% are singletons. At least 5.5 micrograms of total RNA were extracted per sample. This clonotype was seen only a few times. The CDR3 spans 14 residues. Losses at the gene ends were 7 bases for V and 0 bases for J; bases not matched to a gene: 4. The J gene is TRBJ2-3, the V gene TRBV12-3 or TRBV12-4; TRBD1 aligns across 7 bases. This sequence originates from a woman younger than 35 in good health. The sequencing input was blood. The CDR3 is CASKRGLSTDTQYF. In DNA form, the CDR3 reads TGTGCCAGCAAAAGGGGGCTTAGCACAGATACGCAGTATTTT.